This T cell receptor (beta chain) emerged from a study of cytomegalovirus exposure and HLA in healthy donors. Study-level points and caveats: In presence/absence analyses, roughly uniform sequencing depth across donors was assumed. Among the sequence variants, a highly shared cluster was likely an artifact of sequencing. Among TCR beta chains, those listed as cytomegalovirus-associated numbered under 200.

The CDR3 is made up of 15 amino acids. After removal of 8 bases from V and 4 bases from J, the junction contained 14 bases not matched to a gene. The germline gives CDR1 SGHRS, CDR2 YFSETQ. The PCR contained 60 Vbeta and 13 Jbeta primers. Assay: immunoSEQ multiplex PCR; the TCRdb copy retains only in-frame clones and omits some. Of fewer than 250,000 clones in the sample, 60% to 80% were seen once. To note about this clone: The antigen remains undetermined.

This chain joins TRBV5-1 and TRBJ2-7; TRBD1 matches 8 bases. The receptor was isolated from a woman in her thirties in good health and CMV-seropositive. The sequencing sample was made of PBMCs. The CDR3 loop reads CASSNQPTGGYEQYF. CDR3 DNA: TGCGCCAGTAGCAATCAGCCCACAGGGGGTTACGAGCAGTACTTC.